Here is one T cell receptor (beta chain) with its context. Additional DNA sequences in this sample encode the identical CDR3. This specimen comes from a study of cytomegalovirus exposure and HLA in healthy donors. V lost 2 bases to trimming and J lost 4 bases; unmatched junction nucleotides: 5. The CDR3 sequence is 14 residues long. The germline V gene encodes CDR1 SGHRS and CDR2 YFSETQ. TCRdb's table, derived via immunoSEQ multiplex PCR, lists solely in-frame clones and lacks some. The sample carries approximately 220,000 clones, about 90% recorded once. This TCR was recovered from a woman under 30 in good health and CMV-seronegative. V usage is TRBV5-1 and J usage is TRBJ1-1, with 7 bases aligning to TRBD1. The specimen sequenced was PBMCs. The CDR3 DNA follows: TGCGCCAGCAGCTTAGAGGGGGCAGGCACTGAAGCTTTCTTT. It encodes CASSLEGAGTEAFF.